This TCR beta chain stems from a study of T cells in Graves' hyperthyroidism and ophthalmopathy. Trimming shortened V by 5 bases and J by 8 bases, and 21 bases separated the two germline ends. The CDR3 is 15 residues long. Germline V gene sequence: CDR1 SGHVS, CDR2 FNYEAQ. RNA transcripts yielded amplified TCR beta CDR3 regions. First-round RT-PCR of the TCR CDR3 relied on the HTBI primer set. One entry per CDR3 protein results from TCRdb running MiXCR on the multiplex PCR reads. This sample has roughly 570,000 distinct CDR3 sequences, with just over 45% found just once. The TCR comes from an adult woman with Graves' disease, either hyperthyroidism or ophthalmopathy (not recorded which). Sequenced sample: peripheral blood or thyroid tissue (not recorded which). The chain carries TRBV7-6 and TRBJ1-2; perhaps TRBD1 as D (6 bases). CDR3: CASSIQGGGAGGYTF. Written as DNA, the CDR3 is TGTGCCAGCAGCATCCAAGGGGGGGGGGCTGGCGGCTACACCTTC.